This T cell receptor beta chain was retrieved from a study of metastatic and nonmetastatic thyroid tumors. Overall study context: Repertoires of blood and of tissue (tumor or nodule) from malignant and benign thyroid patients were compared.

Notes on the study in general: Versus benign nodules, malignant thyroid tumors reportedly had significantly higher TCR beta diversity, in blood and tumor.

Every patient underwent thyroid surgery untreated. As regards this clone: Its cognate antigen is unknown.

There are 14 residues in the CDR3. Trimming removed 6 bases from V and 1 base from J; junction bases left unmatched: 3. Original data processing: The study built a papillary thyroid cancer distant-metastasis classifier from CDR3 differences across clinicopathological groups. TCRdb called clones again from the PCR reads with MiXCR. The V and J calls and clone size are TCRdb's, not the authors'. This table holds some 35,000 clones, roughly a third found once. The TCR comes from a female donor with papillary thyroid cancer or a benign thyroid nodule (not recorded which). Some clones in this sample may be carry-over from other donors' samples. The sequenced sample was tumor tissue. The rearrangement uses TRBV12-3 or TRBV12-4 and TRBJ2-1; TRBD1 matches 7 bases. The DNA of the CDR3 is TGTGCCAGCAGCGGCAGGGGGTCCTACAATGAGCAGTTCTTC. Amino acids: CASSGRGSYNEQFF.